Given below is one T cell receptor beta chain in context. Antigen: not known. The sample comes from a study of T cell responses to AZD1222 COVID-19 vaccine. The protocol was immunoSEQ multiplex PCR, while the TCRdb copy is restricted to in-frame clones and leaves out a portion. The table lists under 200,000 clones, approximately 89% of them singletons. Regarding the study as a whole: Vaccine-associated CD4 TCRs spanned spike, dominant at 160-218 and 743-854.

This clonotype originated in an adult in good health. The sample was peripheral blood, taken on day 0 of AZD1222 vaccination.

Here the CDR3 reads CASSLQPEYEQYF. CDR3 DNA sequence: TGTGCCAGCAGCCTACAACCCGAATACGAGCAGTACTTC. The gene calls are TRBV7-6 and TRBJ2-7, with D hard to call. V gave up 5 bases and J gave up 4 bases, with 12 bases separating them. The CDR3 consists of 13 residues. Germline lookup yields CDR1 SGHVS and CDR2 FNYEAQ.